This T cell receptor beta chain came from a study of glioma-infiltrating T cells. V was clipped by 4 bases and J by 3 bases; unmatched bases: 5. CDR3 length: 15 amino acids. Germline CDR1 KGHDR, CDR2 SFDVKD. Using RNA template, CDR3s of TCR alpha and beta were amplified with iRepertoire arm-PCR. Input was 100-400 ng of tissue mRNA or PBMC total RNA. TCRdb re-called the multiplex PCR reads with MiXCR, one entry per CDR3 protein. The sample lists roughly 130,000 distinct CDR3 sequences; around 23% were seen once. Findings of the study overall: Tissue-blood divergence was below expectation in non-neoplastic patients, above in gliomas.

Turning to this clonotype: Its antigen is as yet unknown.

This sequence originates from a human donor with low-grade glioma or glioblastoma, undergoing nonglioma brain surgery, or in good health (not recorded which). Sequencing was performed on glioma tissue, nonneoplastic brain tissue, or PBMCs (not recorded which). The genes are TRBV24-1 and TRBJ2-5, with 9 bases that match TRBD1. The CDR3 DNA reads as TGTGCCACCAGTGAAACAGGGACAGGGAAAGAGACCCAGTACTTC. The encoded protein is CATSETGTGKETQYF.